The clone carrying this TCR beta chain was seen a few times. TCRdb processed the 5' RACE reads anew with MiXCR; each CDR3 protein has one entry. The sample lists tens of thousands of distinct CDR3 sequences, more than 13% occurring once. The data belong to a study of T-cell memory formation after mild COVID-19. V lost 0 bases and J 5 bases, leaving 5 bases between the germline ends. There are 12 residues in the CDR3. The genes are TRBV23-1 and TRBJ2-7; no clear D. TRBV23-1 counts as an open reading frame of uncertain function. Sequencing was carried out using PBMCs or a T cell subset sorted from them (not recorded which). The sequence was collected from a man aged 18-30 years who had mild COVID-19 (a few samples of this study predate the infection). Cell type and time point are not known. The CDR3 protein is CASSQSRHEQYV. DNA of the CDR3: TGCGCCAGCAGTCAATCAAGGCACGAGCAGTACGTC.